The next 17 T cell receptor beta chains were all read from a single sample in a study of radiotherapy plus CTLA-4 blockade in lung cancer. The assay was immunoSEQ multiplex PCR, and TCRdb's table has in-frame clones only and misses some. The sample includes 100,000 to 150,000 clones, roughly 80% of them seen just once. The material sequenced was peripheral blood, taken from a patient treated with radiotherapy plus ipilimumab. The receptor set was obtained from a human donor with non-small cell lung cancer who had a partial response to radiotherapy plus ipilimumab.

The gene calls are TRBV28 and TRBJ1-1, with a tentative D call TRBD1 (5 bases). The V end was cut by 6 bases, the J end by 0 bases, with 11 bases between. The V gene's germline CDR1 is MDHEN and CDR2 SYDVKM. There are 14 residues in the CDR3. The CDR3 region is CASRRGRLNTEAFF. The CDR3 DNA sequence: TGTGCCAGCAGGCGGGGACGGCTGAACACTGAAGCTTTCTTT. The whole variable domain, filled in from reference TRBV28 and TRBJ1-1, reads DVKVTQSSRYLVKRTGEKVFLECVQDMDHENMFWYRQDPGLGLRLIYFSYDVKMKEKGDIPEGYSVSREKKERFSLILESASTNQTSMYLCASRRGRLNTEAFFGQGTRLTVV.

The V and J genes are TRBV6-1 and TRBJ2-5, with TRBD1 identical over 7 bases. Near its end, the DNA agrees better with TRBJ2-7, so the J call may be wrong. From germline, CDR1 is MNHNS and CDR2 SASEGT. This CDR3 is built from 11 residues. The DNA for the CDR3 is TGTGCCAGCCCACAGGGGAGCGAGCAGTACTTC. Its protein product is CASPQGSEQYF.

Points on this clone: The sample holds other DNA sequences that translate to the same CDR3. The V and J genes are TRBV11-2 and TRBJ1-5; D gene unclear. The V and J ends lost 0 bases and 3 bases respectively, with 3 bases between them. CDR3 length: 13 amino acids. Germline CDR1 reads SGHAT; CDR2 reads FQNNGV. The CDR3 bases are TGTGCCAGCAGCTTAGAATACAATCAGCCCCAGCATTTT. Its translation: CASSLEYNQPQHF.

The chain combines TRBV27 with TRBJ2-2; 8 positions match TRBD1. The CDR3 has 16 amino acids. J was trimmed by 1 base and V by 6 bases; bases with no gene match: 7. The germline V gene has CDR1 MNHEY and CDR2 SMNVEV (reference sequence). DNA for the CDR3: TGTGCCAGCAGCGGACCGACAGGGGTGAACACCGGGGAGCTGTTTTTT. As protein: CASSGPTGVNTGELFF.

This clone has only a few counts. The gene calls are TRBV7-9 and TRBJ2-7; D is possibly TRBD2 (5 bases). The germline V gene encodes CDR1 SEHNR and CDR2 FQNEAQ (reference sequence). V was pared by 3 bases and J by 7 bases, with 19 bases between. The CDR3 is made up of 15 amino acids. CDR3 loop: CASSFNGVLSREQYV. The CDR3 DNA sequence: TGTGCCAGCAGCTTTAACGGGGTGCTTAGTAGGGAGCAGTACGTC.

The sample holds one count of this clone. The gene calls are TRBV7-8 and TRBJ1-5, with D possibly matching TRBD1 (5 bases). The CDR3 loop spans 14 amino acids. Trimming left V 5 bases short and J 4 bases short, with 12 bases between. Germline CDR1 is SGHVS and CDR2 is FQNEAQ. The CDR3 region is CASSPGHLNQPQHF. The CDR3, as DNA: TGTGCCAGCAGCCCCGGACACCTGAATCAGCCCCAGCATTTT.

The chain has TRBV6-1 and TRBJ1-5, with D maybe TRBD1 (5 bases). Per the germline V gene, CDR1 is MNHNS and CDR2 is SASEGT. Trimming shortened V by 2 bases and J by 2 bases, and 22 bases separated the two germline ends. CDR3 length equals 19 residues. The CDR3 DNA reads TGTGCCAGCAGTGAAAAAGCAGGGAAGTTCCATTCGGGCAATCAGCCCCAGCATTTT. This encodes CASSEKAGKFHSGNQPQHF.

The chain employs TRBV4-3 and TRBJ2-1; no firm D call. Germline assignment: CDR1 LGHNA and CDR2 YSLEER. Trimming removed 4 bases from V and 10 bases from J, with 14 bases in between. This CDR3 spans 13 amino acids. In DNA, the CDR3 is TGCGCCAGCAGCCGAAGTATCTCCAGAGAGCAGTTCTTC. Amino acids: CASSRSISREQFF.

This clone was observed a handful of times. The chain combines TRBV6-5 with TRBJ1-2, with D uncertain. The V end was cut by 6 bases, the J end by 2 bases, with 13 bases between. CDR3 length: 14 residues. From germline, CDR1 is MNHEY and CDR2 SVGAGI. The CDR3 DNA sequence: TGTGCCAGCAGCGACCTTGAGGGCAACTATGGCTACACCTTC. Its translation: CASSDLEGNYGYTF.

The gene calls are TRBV19 and TRBJ1-5; 10 positions match TRBD1. Trimming cost V 2 bases and J 6 bases; bases outside gene matches: 13. The V gene's germline CDR1 is LNHDA and CDR2 SQIVND (reference sequence). This CDR3 comprises 18 residues. The CDR3 sequence: CASSIKGTGASQRQPQHF. CDR3 sequence (DNA): TGTGCCAGTAGTATAAAGGGGACAGGGGCTTCCCAGCGTCAGCCCCAGCATTTT.

This clone was observed many times. The J gene is TRBJ1-2, the V gene TRBV2; unclear D gene. This CDR3 is 13 amino acids long. V lost 4 bases, J lost 4 bases, and 10 bases lay in between. Germline V gene lookup returns CDR1 SNHLY and CDR2 FYNNEI. CDR3 nucleotides: TGTGCCAGCAGTGCGGGTGCTCTCTATGGCTACACCTTC. It is translated as CASSAGALYGYTF.

Remarks on this clone: Other nucleotide sequences in the sample specify the same CDR3. This chain joins TRBV28 and TRBJ2-1, with 11 bases matching TRBD2. Germline V CDR1 and CDR2: MDHEN, SYDVKM. V gave up 8 bases and J gave up 3 bases; unmatched junction bases: 3. The length of the CDR3 is 14 residues. The CDR3 protein is CASRLAGGYNEQFF. CDR3 coding DNA: TGTGCCAGCCGGCTAGCGGGAGGCTACAATGAGCAGTTCTTC.

The V call is TRBV28, the J call TRBJ2-7; D uncertain. This CDR3 comprises 12 residues. Between the trimmed V and J ends, which lost 6 bases and 3 bases, there was a span of 9 bases. The germline V gene encodes CDR1 MDHEN and CDR2 SYDVKM. The CDR3 reads CASRQTVYEQYF. CDR3 DNA: TGTGCCAGCAGACAGACGGTCTACGAGCAGTACTTC. The full variable domain, in which reference TRBV28 and TRBJ2-7 provide the parts outside the CDR3, is DVKVTQSSRYLVKRTGEKVFLECVQDMDHENMFWYRQDPGLGLRLIYFSYDVKMKEKGDIPEGYSVSREKKERFSLILESASTNQTSMYLCASRQTVYEQYFGPGTRLTVT.

V and J are TRBV5-1 and TRBJ1-1, with 7 bases that match TRBD1. The CDR3 covers 15 residues. Trimming removed 4 bases from V and 0 bases from J; junction bases left unmatched: 6. The germline CDR1 and CDR2 sequences are SGHRS and YFSETQ. DNA for the CDR3: TGCGCCAGCAGCAGAGAGCAGGGGGTGAACACTGAAGCTTTCTTT. The encoded protein is CASSREQGVNTEAFF. The complete variable domain, with remaining parts taken from reference TRBV5-1 and TRBJ1-1, reads KAGVTQTPRYLIKTRGQQVTLSCSPISGHRSVSWYQQTPGQGLQFLFEYFSETQRNKGNFPGRFSGRQFSNSRSEMNVSTLELGDSALYLCASSREQGVNTEAFFGQGTRLTVV.

This chain links TRBV19 with TRBJ1-1; D is unclear. Germline V gives CDR1 LNHDA, CDR2 SQIVND (reference sequence). The CDR3 consists of 13 residues. Trimming removed 5 bases at V and 4 bases at J, with 11 bases between. CDR3: CASSRDIFTEAFF. As DNA, the CDR3 is TGTGCCAGTAGTCGCGACATTTTCACTGAAGCTTTCTTT.

The V gene is TRBV4-3, the J gene TRBJ2-3; D uncertain. Germline CDR1 and CDR2: LGHNA and YSLEER. The CDR3 consists of 15 residues. V gave up 1 base and J gave up 1 base, with 9 bases separating them. As DNA, the CDR3 is TGCGCCAGCAGCCAAGCTCGGTACGGCACAGATACGCAGTATTTT. Translation gives CASSQARYGTDTQYF.

The chain combines TRBV27 with TRBJ2-2, with a weak D call TRBD2 (6 bases). This CDR3 region has 14 residues. Germline lookup yields CDR1 MNHEY and CDR2 SMNVEV (reference sequence). V was trimmed by 3 bases and J by 1 base, leaving 6 bases between them. CDR3 in amino acids: CASSLTRNTGELFF. Here the CDR3 DNA reads TGTGCCAGCAGTTTGACTAGGAACACCGGGGAGCTGTTTTTT.